The 26 T cell receptor beta chains below all came from one sample that was sequenced in a study of blood T cell repertoires in COVID-19. The assay was immunoSEQ multiplex PCR, and TCRdb's table has in-frame clones only and misses some. In the table there are under 95,000 clones, over 80% of which are singletons. Sequencing input: peripheral blood. These receptors all come from a woman in her fifties or sixties with acute or convalescent COVID-19.

The sample holds many counts of this clone. V is TRBV6-5 and J is TRBJ2-7; 7 positions match TRBD1. The germline CDR1 and CDR2 sequences are MNHEY and SVGAGI. The CDR3 extends over 14 amino acids. Germline trimming cut 7 bases from V and 1 base from J; bases unmatched to any gene: 7. For the CDR3, the DNA is TGTGCCAGCAAGAGGGGGACAGTTTCCTACGAGCAGTACTTC. It yields the protein CASKRGTVSYEQYF.

The chain uses TRBV5-6 and TRBJ1-4; D uncertain. The CDR3 totals 14 residues. Germline CDR1 is SGHDT and CDR2 is YYEEEE. V lost 2 bases and J lost 3, with 8 bases in between. The chain's CDR3 is CASSFGVANEKLFF. The CDR3 DNA reads as TGTGCCAGCAGCTTCGGGGTCGCTAATGAAAAACTGTTTTTT.

The chain links TRBV14 to TRBJ1-2, with TRBD1 matching 8 bases. J lost 6 bases, V lost 4 bases, and 7 bases had no gene match. Germline V lookup: CDR1 SGHDN, CDR2 FVKESK. The CDR3 spans 14 residues. For the CDR3, the DNA is TGTGCCAGCAGCCGAGGACAGGGCCATCATGGCTACACCTTC. This encodes CASSRGQGHHGYTF.

J is TRBJ1-4 and V is TRBV5-1, with D unclear. There are 15 residues in the CDR3. Trimming removed 2 bases at V and 6 bases at J, with 14 bases between. Looked up from germline, CDR1 is SGHRS and CDR2 is YFSETQ. CDR3 coding DNA: TGCGCCAGCAGCTTTGAGGGTGGCCGTTATGAAAAACTGTTTTTT. Encoded protein: CASSFEGGRYEKLFF.

The J gene is TRBJ1-2, the V gene TRBV12-3 or TRBV12-4, with D maybe TRBD1 (6 bases). The CDR3 length is 13 residues. V was clipped by 4 bases and J by 9 bases, with 15 bases between them. The CDR3 loop reads CASSSVPTGRYTF. The DNA of the CDR3 is TGTGCCAGCAGTTCCGTCCCGACAGGCCGCTACACCTTC.

The gene calls are TRBV3-1 (or the pseudogene TRBV3-2) and TRBJ1-1; perhaps TRBD1 as D (5 bases). Germline CDR1 and CDR2: LGHDT and YNNKEL (reference sequence). The CDR3 has 14 amino acids. V was clipped by 4 bases and J by 0 bases, with 9 bases between them. CDR3 DNA sequence: TGTGCCAGCAGCCCCCGGGGGGTGAACACTGAAGCTTTCTTT. It codes for CASSPRGVNTEAFF.

This sequence joins TRBV10-3 and TRBJ1-5, with D possibly matching TRBD1 (6 bases). Germline CDR1 and CDR2: ENHRY and SYGVKD. V dropped 6 bases and J dropped 4 bases, with 7 bases sitting between them. The CDR3 covers 12 residues. CDR3 bases: TGTGCCATCAGCGACAGGAATCAGCCCCAGCATTTT. This gives the protein CAISDRNQPQHF.

The CDR3 reads CASSLALQGGEKLFF. The CDR3 DNA reads TGTGCCAGCAGCTTAGCGCTACAGGGGGGCGAAAAACTGTTTTTT. This chain connects TRBV7-9 to TRBJ1-4, with 8 positions matching TRBD1. Germline lookup yields CDR1 SEHNR and CDR2 FQNEAQ (reference sequence). The CDR3 is 15 amino acids. V lost 0 bases to trimming and J lost 8 bases; unmatched junction nucleotides: 5.

The CDR3 sequence: CASSLEAGALTDTQYF. CDR3 coding DNA: TGTGCCAGCAGCTTAGAAGCGGGGGCCCTCACAGATACGCAGTATTTT. The chain has TRBV11-2 and TRBJ2-3; 8 bases match TRBD2. V shed 0 bases, J shed 2 bases, and the junction held 4 bases outside the gene matches. Per the germline V gene, CDR1 is SGHAT and CDR2 is FQNNGV. CDR3 length: 16 amino acids.

The chain combines TRBV19 with TRBJ2-1, with a tentative D call TRBD1 (6 bases). Germline V gives CDR1 LNHDA, CDR2 SQIVND (reference sequence). Trimming stripped 1 base from V and 7 bases from J, with 17 bases between. The CDR3 consists of 16 residues. CDR3 sequence reads: CASSIGHTTGLNEQFF. DNA for the CDR3: TGTGCCAGTAGTATAGGCCATACGACAGGCTTGAATGAGCAGTTCTTC.

This chain joins TRBV19 and TRBJ1-2, with 7 bases lining up with TRBD1. The V gene's germline CDR1 is LNHDA and CDR2 SQIVND (reference sequence). The CDR3 has 16 residues. The trim removed 6 bases at V and 0 bases at J, leaving 10 bases unmatched. For the CDR3, the DNA is TGTGCCAGTAGCAAGGGACAGACAGCCTCTAACTATGGCTACACCTTC. This gives the protein CASSKGQTASNYGYTF.

This chain uses TRBV7-6 with TRBJ2-1; 8 nucleotides align to TRBD2. The V gene end was trimmed by 5 bases and the J gene end by 9 bases; junction bases not matched to a gene: 3. Germline V gives CDR1 SGHVS, CDR2 FNYEAQ. CDR3 length equals 12 residues. The CDR3 nucleotides read TGTGCCAGCAGCCCCCTAGCGGGTGAGCAGTTCTTC. Translating gives CASSPLAGEQFF.

This clone was counted a single time. The rearrangement links TRBV3-1 (or the pseudogene TRBV3-2) to TRBJ1-2; D might be TRBD1 (5 bases). V lost 8 bases to trimming and J lost 2 bases, with 18 bases between them. CDR3 size: 15 residues. Germline V CDR1 and CDR2: LGHDT, YNNKEL (reference sequence). The CDR3: CASRPGGVRNYGYTF. CDR3 bases: TGTGCCAGCCGACCTGGGGGGGTCAGAAACTATGGCTACACCTTC.

The chain joins TRBV27 to TRBJ1-1; 10 positions agree with TRBD1. The trim removed 3 bases at V and 6 bases at J, leaving 7 bases unmatched. CDR1 is MNHEY, CDR2 SMNVEV, per germline (reference sequence). The CDR3 loop spans 15 amino acids. This CDR3 reads CASSLSTGGFAEAFF. The CDR3 coding sequence is TGTGCCAGCAGTTTGTCGACAGGGGGCTTCGCTGAAGCTTTCTTT.

The rearrangement links TRBV6-5 to TRBJ2-5; 7 nucleotides align to TRBD1. The germline CDR1 and CDR2 sequences are MNHEY and SVGAGI. The CDR3 contains 13 residues. Trimming took 6 bases from V and 4 from J; bases not matched to a gene: 5. This CDR3 is CASRARGRETQYF. The CDR3 DNA sequence: TGTGCCAGCAGGGCCAGGGGGAGAGAGACCCAGTACTTC.

The chain links TRBV19 to TRBJ2-3, with 9 bases matching TRBD1. This CDR3 comprises 18 residues. Trimming at V came to 6 bases and at J to 1 base, leaving 14 bases not matched to a gene. Germline CDR1 is LNHDA and CDR2 is SQIVND (reference sequence). CDR3 region: CASSSGTGWVAGTDTQYF. For the CDR3, the DNA is TGTGCCAGTAGCTCCGGGACAGGGTGGGTGGCGGGCACAGATACGCAGTATTTT.

This sequence joins TRBV20-1 and TRBJ1-6; D not resolved. Germline assignment: CDR1 DFQATT and CDR2 SNEGSKA (reference sequence). CDR3 size: 11 residues. V was trimmed by 1 base and J by 12 bases, leaving 7 bases between them. This chain's CDR3 is CSARGPGPLHF. The CDR3 DNA follows: TGCAGTGCTAGAGGCCCCGGACCCCTCCACTTT.

In its sample, this clone was seen once. V is TRBV27 and J is TRBJ2-5, with 9 nucleotides matching TRBD1. This CDR3 has 15 amino acids. The germline V gene encodes CDR1 MNHEY and CDR2 SMNVEV (reference sequence). V lost 6 bases to trimming and J lost 2 bases; unmatched junction nucleotides: 7. DNA of the CDR3: TGTGCCAGCAGGCCAGACAGGGGGGTACAAGAGACCCAGTACTTC. It encodes CASRPDRGVQETQYF.

V usage is TRBV19 and J usage is TRBJ2-1; no clear D. CDR3 length: 17 amino acids. The V end lost 5 bases, the J end lost 0 bases, and 17 bases lay between the germline ends. The germline gives CDR1 LNHDA, CDR2 SQIVND (reference sequence). CDR3 DNA: TGTGCCAGTAGTTCACCCCCGACTGGAAGCTCCTACAATGAGCAGTTCTTC. This encodes CASSSPPTGSSYNEQFF.

In DNA, the CDR3 is TGTGCCAGCAATAAGGCAGGGGGGTATGGCTACACCTTC. Its protein is CASNKAGGYGYTF. The chain joins TRBV28 to TRBJ1-2; 7 nucleotides align to TRBD1. Germline CDR1 reads MDHEN; CDR2 reads SYDVKM. Trimming at V came to 7 bases and at J to 5 bases, leaving 7 bases not matched to a gene. The CDR3 consists of 13 residues.

J is TRBJ2-7 and V is TRBV5-1; 11 positions agree with TRBD1. CDR3 size: 14 residues. The V gene's germline CDR1 is SGHRS and CDR2 YFSETQ. Trimming took 4 bases from V and 4 from J; bases not matched to a gene: 4. The CDR3 region is CASSHGTGGYEQYF. The DNA for the CDR3 is TGCGCCAGCAGCCATGGGACAGGGGGGTACGAGCAGTACTTC. Together with reference TRBV5-1 and TRBJ2-7, the CDR3 gives the full variable domain: KAGVTQTPRYLIKTRGQQVTLSCSPISGHRSVSWYQQTPGQGLQFLFEYFSETQRNKGNFPGRFSGRQFSNSRSEMNVSTLELGDSALYLCASSHGTGGYEQYFGPGTRLTVT.

This chain connects TRBV2 to TRBJ1-1; tentative D call: TRBD1 (6 bases). The germline V gene encodes CDR1 SNHLY and CDR2 FYNNEI. CDR3 length: 13 residues. Written as DNA, the CDR3 is TGTGCGAGGGGGGGGAGGATGAACACTGAAGCTTTCTTT. Translating gives CARGGRMNTEAFF.

This chain joins TRBV19 and TRBJ2-1, with 7 bases aligning to TRBD2. In germline, CDR1 is LNHDA, CDR2 SQIVND (reference sequence). Trimming at V came to 8 bases and at J to 3 bases, leaving 10 bases not matched to a gene. This CDR3 contains 15 residues. Here the CDR3 DNA reads TGTGCCAGTGAGAGGGTTGGGGGGGTCTACAATGAGCAGTTCTTC. Amino acids: CASERVGGVYNEQFF.

The V and J genes are TRBV4-1 and TRBJ2-3; D perhaps matches TRBD2 (6 bases). Germline loops: CDR1 MGHRA, CDR2 YSYEKL. V was clipped by 0 bases and J by 3 bases, with 16 bases between them. The CDR3 loop spans 17 amino acids. CDR3 sequence: CASSQDLGRGGTDTQYF. CDR3 coding DNA: TGCGCCAGCAGCCAAGATCTAGGGCGGGGTGGGACAGATACGCAGTATTTT.

Remarks on this clone: The same CDR3 arises from other DNA sequences in this sample as well. The CDR3 here is CASSLAGNEQFF. For the CDR3, the DNA is TGCGCCAGCAGCTTGGCCGGCAATGAGCAGTTCTTC. The genes are TRBV5-1 and TRBJ2-1; D gene ambiguous. The CDR3 is 12 residues long. Trimming cost V 0 bases and J 6 bases, with 4 bases left between them. CDR1 SGHRS and CDR2 YFSETQ come from the germline V gene.

The V gene is TRBV2, the J gene TRBJ1-1; 9 nucleotides line up with TRBD1. V lost 6 bases to trimming and J lost 1 base; unmatched junction nucleotides: 6. Germline V gives CDR1 SNHLY, CDR2 FYNNEI. The CDR3 consists of 15 residues. CDR3 DNA: TGTGCCAGCAGGCTCGGACAGGGGCCGAACACTGAAGCTTTCTTT. Translating it yields CASRLGQGPNTEAFF.